The rows below give T cell receptor beta chains drawn from one sample of a study of OX40 agonist ivuxolimab in advanced cancers. Libraries were prepared by immunoSEQ multiplex PCR; TCRdb keeps only in-frame clonotypes and omits some of them. The sample has roughly 110,000 clones; about nine tenths are singletons. The starting material was CD4+ or CD8+ T cells sorted from blood, obtained in a trial of the OX40 agonist ivuxolimab. These receptors were collected from an adult with an advanced solid tumor such as melanoma, head and neck, liver or kidney cancer. The CDR3 runs from the conserved cysteine through the conserved F or W. The D gene is left open where the match is weak. The size field is filled for only some rows; it gives once, few, many or a size class.

d_call: NA
j_call: TRBJ1-1
v_call: TRBV20-1
clone_size: once
cdr3_nt: TGCAGTGCTAGAGGGAACACTGAAGCTTTCTTT
cdr3_aa: CSARGNTEAFF

d_call: NA
j_call: TRBJ1-6
v_call: TRBV10-3
clone_size: NA
cdr3_nt: TGTGCCATCAGTGAGTCGAAGACAGACCTTCCTGGGGGTTCACCCCTCCACTTT
cdr3_aa: CAISESKTDLPGGSPLHF

d_call: NA
j_call: TRBJ1-2
v_call: TRBV28
clone_size: NA
cdr3_nt: TGTGCCAGCAGTTTATTAGGGGCAGATGGCTACACCTTC
cdr3_aa: CASSLLGADGYTF

d_call: NA
j_call: TRBJ1-2
v_call: TRBV7-2
clone_size: NA
cdr3_nt: TGTGCCAGCAGCTTAGTGTTGGGAAGCTATGGCTACACCTTC
cdr3_aa: CASSLVLGSYGYTF

d_call: NA
j_call: TRBJ1-5
v_call: TRBV9
clone_size: NA
cdr3_nt: TGTGCCAGCAGCACGGGCCAGATCAATCAGCCCCAGCATTTT
cdr3_aa: CASSTGQINQPQHF

d_call: NA
j_call: TRBJ1-1
v_call: TRBV6-5
clone_size: once
cdr3_nt: TGTGCCAGCAGTTACGGCCCTGGGGTTAACACTGAAGCTTTCTTT
cdr3_aa: CASSYGPGVNTEAFF

d_call: NA
j_call: TRBJ2-1
v_call: TRBV21-1
clone_size: NA
cdr3_nt: TGTGCCAGCAGCCCCGGATCGGGGCGCGTTGGATATGAGCAGTTCTTC
cdr3_aa: CASSPGSGRVGYEQFF

d_call: NA
j_call: TRBJ2-5
v_call: TRBV5-1
clone_size: NA
cdr3_nt: TGCGCCAGCAGCGCCTGGGGTTCCCAAGAGACCCAGTACTTC
cdr3_aa: CASSAWGSQETQYF

d_call: NA
j_call: TRBJ1-1
v_call: TRBV19
clone_size: NA
cdr3_nt: TGTGCCAGTATCAGAAGGGTATGGGAGAACACTGAAGCTTTCTTT
cdr3_aa: CASIRRVWENTEAFF

d_call: TRBD1
j_call: TRBJ1-1
v_call: TRBV23-1
clone_size: NA
cdr3_nt: TGCGCCAGCAGGGAACGTCGGGACAGATGGACTGAAGCTTTCTTT
cdr3_aa: CASRERRDRWTEAFF

d_call: NA
j_call: TRBJ2-3
v_call: TRBV9
clone_size: NA
cdr3_nt: TGTGCCAGCAGCGGGGGCAGGGCGCAGTATTTT
cdr3_aa: CASSGGRAQYF

d_call: NA
j_call: TRBJ1-2
v_call: TRBV19
clone_size: NA
cdr3_nt: TGTGCCAGTAGTTCCGGGTTGGGTAACTATGGCTACACCTTC
cdr3_aa: CASSSGLGNYGYTF

d_call: TRBD2
j_call: TRBJ2-5
v_call: TRBV7-3
clone_size: NA
cdr3_nt: TGTGCCAGCAGTCCTAGCGGGCAAGAGACCCAGTACTTC
cdr3_aa: CASSPSGQETQYF

d_call: NA
j_call: TRBJ2-3
v_call: TRBV28
clone_size: NA
cdr3_nt: TGTGCCAGCAGCTACCGACAGAGAGAGTGGTATTTT
cdr3_aa: CASSYRQREWYF

d_call: TRBD1
j_call: TRBJ1-4
v_call: TRBV6-5
clone_size: NA
cdr3_nt: TGTGCCAGCAGTAGGACAGGGAAGGGGGAAAAACTGTTTTTT
cdr3_aa: CASSRTGKGEKLFF

d_call: TRBD2
j_call: TRBJ2-2
v_call: TRBV7-7
clone_size: once
cdr3_nt: TGTGCCAGCAGCCCGGGGGGGTTTAGCGGGGAGCTGTTTTTT
cdr3_aa: CASSPGGFSGELFF

d_call: TRBD1
j_call: TRBJ1-2
v_call: TRBV19
clone_size: NA
cdr3_nt: TGTGCCAGTAGTACCCGGGACAGGGGGCTCTCCTATGGCTACACCTTC
cdr3_aa: CASSTRDRGLSYGYTF

d_call: TRBD2
j_call: TRBJ2-7
v_call: TRBV14
clone_size: NA
cdr3_nt: TGTGCCAGCAGCCAAGCGGGGGGTCTAAGGTACGAGCAGTACTTC
cdr3_aa: CASSQAGGLRYEQYF

d_call: TRBD2
j_call: TRBJ2-3
v_call: TRBV7-9
clone_size: NA
cdr3_nt: TGTGCCAGCAGCAACGGGGGGGGCACAGATACGCAGTATTTT
cdr3_aa: CASSNGGGTDTQYF

d_call: NA
j_call: TRBJ2-3
v_call: TRBV10-3
clone_size: NA
cdr3_nt: TGTGCCATCAGTGAGGGGTCCACAGATACGCAGTATTTT
cdr3_aa: CAISEGSTDTQYF

d_call: NA
j_call: TRBJ2-7
v_call: TRBV27
clone_size: NA
cdr3_nt: TGTGCCAGCAGTTCCTCCGCCACCTACGAGCAGTACTTC
cdr3_aa: CASSSSATYEQYF

d_call: NA
j_call: TRBJ2-3
v_call: TRBV20-1
clone_size: NA
cdr3_nt: TGCAGTGCTCGCACAGATACGCAGTATTTT
cdr3_aa: CSARTDTQYF

d_call: NA
j_call: TRBJ2-5
v_call: TRBV6-5
clone_size: NA
cdr3_nt: TGTGCCAGCAGGTCACGAGAGACCCAGTACTTC
cdr3_aa: CASRSRETQYF

d_call: NA
j_call: TRBJ2-2
v_call: TRBV7-2
clone_size: NA
cdr3_nt: TGTGCCAGCAGCCCTAGTGCAGGGACCGGGGAGCTGTTTTTT
cdr3_aa: CASSPSAGTGELFF

d_call: NA
j_call: TRBJ2-5
v_call: TRBV5-6
clone_size: NA
cdr3_nt: TGTGCCAGCAGCTTTCCGGGAGCCACCCTGGAGACCCAGTACTTC
cdr3_aa: CASSFPGATLETQYF

d_call: NA
j_call: TRBJ2-1
v_call: TRBV27
clone_size: NA
cdr3_nt: TGTGCCAGCAGTCCCCGAGGCCCCAGGTGGGGCCACAATGAGCAGTTCTTC
cdr3_aa: CASSPRGPRWGHNEQFF

d_call: NA
j_call: TRBJ1-6
v_call: TRBV6-5
clone_size: NA
cdr3_nt: TGTGCCAGCAGTTACTCTACGGAAGGGAATTCACCCCTCCACTTT
cdr3_aa: CASSYSTEGNSPLHF

d_call: TRBD2
j_call: TRBJ2-5
v_call: TRBV4-3
clone_size: once
cdr3_nt: TGCGCCAGCAGCCAGGGGGGACTAATTACCCAAGAGACCCAGTACTTC
cdr3_aa: CASSQGGLITQETQYF

d_call: NA
j_call: TRBJ2-3
v_call: TRBV2
clone_size: few
cdr3_nt: TGTGCCAGCTTTGTTGGGGGGCTCGATAGTGGCACAGATACGCAGTATTTT
cdr3_aa: CASFVGGLDSGTDTQYF

d_call: TRBD1
j_call: TRBJ2-7
v_call: TRBV7-8
clone_size: NA
cdr3_nt: TGTGCCAGCAGCCTAGACAGGGCTTACGAGCAGTACTTC
cdr3_aa: CASSLDRAYEQYF

d_call: NA
j_call: TRBJ1-5
v_call: TRBV14
clone_size: NA
cdr3_nt: TGTGCCAGCAGCCCAGGGGGCAATCAGCCCCAGCATTTT
cdr3_aa: CASSPGGNQPQHF

d_call: NA
j_call: TRBJ2-5
v_call: TRBV5-1
clone_size: NA
cdr3_nt: TGCGCCAGCAGCCTAGAAGAGACCCAGTACTTC
cdr3_aa: CASSLEETQYF

d_call: NA
j_call: TRBJ2-5
v_call: TRBV7-8
clone_size: NA
cdr3_nt: TGTGCCAGCAGCCCGGGCAGAATGTACCAAGAGACCCAGTACTTC
cdr3_aa: CASSPGRMYQETQYF

d_call: NA
j_call: TRBJ2-7
v_call: TRBV11-2
clone_size: NA
cdr3_nt: TGTGCCAGCAGCATAACAGGGTACGAGCAGTACTTC
cdr3_aa: CASSITGYEQYF

d_call: NA
j_call: TRBJ1-1
v_call: TRBV18
clone_size: NA
cdr3_nt: TGTGCCAGCTCACCACGTGCCTTCCGAAAGGGCACTGAAGCTTTCTTT
cdr3_aa: CASSPRAFRKGTEAFF

d_call: NA
j_call: TRBJ2-7
v_call: TRBV6-6
clone_size: NA
cdr3_nt: TGTGCCAGCGTCGGAGACAGCTCCTACGAGCAGTACTTC
cdr3_aa: CASVGDSSYEQYF

d_call: NA
j_call: TRBJ2-7
v_call: TRBV7-9
clone_size: NA
cdr3_nt: TGTGCCAGCAGCTTAGCGGACAGAAACTACGAGCAGTACTTC
cdr3_aa: CASSLADRNYEQYF

d_call: NA
j_call: TRBJ1-3
v_call: TRBV6-1
clone_size: NA
cdr3_nt: TGTGCCAGCAGCGAACAGGGATCTGGAAACACCATATATTTT
cdr3_aa: CASSEQGSGNTIYF

d_call: NA
j_call: TRBJ1-2
v_call: TRBV15
clone_size: NA
cdr3_nt: TGTGCCACCAGCAGAGATGGTTCGGACTATGGCTACACCTTC
cdr3_aa: CATSRDGSDYGYTF

d_call: NA
j_call: TRBJ2-1
v_call: TRBV6-5
clone_size: NA
cdr3_nt: TGTGCCAGCAGTCGCACATACTACAATGAGCAGTTCTTC
cdr3_aa: CASSRTYYNEQFF